Sequencing of this TCR beta chain was carried out in a study of early stage breast cancer tumors. Unmatched junction bases numbered 6, after V lost 6 bases and J lost 5 bases. The CDR3 has 15 residues. Germline CDR1 is SGHRS and CDR2 is YFSETQ. Concerning this clone: Its target is unknown.

Study-wide results and limits: Enriched TCRB sequences shared across patients were mostly commonly generated sequences. Compared with adjacent normal breast tissue, tumors showed 2.5 to 3-fold greater T cell density and higher clonality.

Generated by immunoSEQ multiplex PCR, the TCRdb table keeps only in-frame clones and is missing some. The sample lists about 41,000 clones, about 78% seen once, with 7.2% in the top ten. The rearrangement links TRBV5-1 to TRBJ2-3; 13 bases are a match to TRBD2. This sequence originates from a person between 50 and 60 years old with breast cancer. The sequenced sample consisted of blood. CDR3 sequence: CASMTSGGRVDTQYF. The CDR3, as DNA: TGCGCCAGCATGACTAGCGGGGGGCGGGTAGATACGCAGTATTTT.